The 23 T cell receptor beta chains below were found in one sample sequenced in a study of T cell responses to AZD1222 COVID-19 vaccine. The assay was immunoSEQ multiplex PCR, and TCRdb's table has in-frame clones only and misses some. The data contain 90,000 to 95,000 clones, roughly 90% of them singletons. Sequences were derived from peripheral blood, sampled 28 days after the second AZD1222 dose. These receptors were obtained from an adult who received the AZD1222 COVID-19 vaccine.

The chain links TRBV7-9 to TRBJ2-1; D remains unclear. V was trimmed by 1 base and J by 10 bases, leaving 14 bases between them. Germline V lookup: CDR1 SEHNR, CDR2 FQNEAQ (reference sequence). The CDR3 runs to 14 residues. CDR3 nucleotide sequence: TGTGCCAGCAGCTTAGGCCTTTCTCCCCAAGAGCAGTTCTTC. This encodes CASSLGLSPQEQFF.

The V call is TRBV19, the J call TRBJ1-2; tentatively, D is TRBD1 (5 bases). V lost 3 bases to trimming and J lost 7 bases, with 18 bases between them. CDR3 length: 15 amino acids. Germline V CDR1 and CDR2: LNHDA, SQIVND (reference sequence). The CDR3 region is CASSITFRGIGGYTF. As DNA, the CDR3 is TGTGCCAGTAGTATCACCTTTCGGGGGATCGGTGGCTACACCTTC.

In nucleotides, the CDR3 is TGCGCCAGCAGCCTCACCGGGACAGGGGGGAGTGAGCAGTTCTTC. Its translation: CASSLTGTGGSEQFF. The chain carries TRBV4-1 and TRBJ2-1; 11 bases align to TRBD1. This CDR3 is built from 15 residues. Germline V gives CDR1 MGHRA, CDR2 YSYEKL. The V gene end was trimmed by 4 bases and the J gene end by 9 bases; junction bases not matched to a gene: 8.

CDR3 in amino acids: CAWSPGLAGGETQYF. For the CDR3, the DNA is TGTGCCTGGAGTCCCGGACTAGCGGGGGGAGAGACCCAGTACTTC. The chain recombines TRBV30 with TRBJ2-5; 14 bases map to TRBD2. V lost 2 bases, J lost 4 bases, and 3 bases stayed unmatched. The germline gives CDR1 GTSNPN, CDR2 SVGIG (reference sequence). The length of the CDR3 is 15 residues. Drawing the rest from reference TRBV30 and TRBJ2-5, the complete variable domain is SQTIHQWPATLVQPVGSPLSLECTVEGTSNPNLYWYRQAAGRGLQLLFYSVGIGQISSEVPQNLSASRPQDRQFILSSKKLLLSDSGFYLCAWSPGLAGGETQYFGPGTRLLVL.

The J gene is TRBJ2-7, the V gene TRBV7-9, with 10 bases lining up with TRBD2. The CDR3 runs 16 residues. The V gene's germline CDR1 is SEHNR and CDR2 FQNEAQ (reference sequence). V was clipped by 3 bases and J by 5 bases; unmatched bases: 10. The CDR3 reads CASSFLSGGIENEQYF. Here the CDR3 DNA reads TGTGCCAGCAGCTTCCTTAGCGGGGGGATCGAAAACGAGCAGTACTTC.

This rearrangement joins TRBV19 to TRBJ2-3; D is possibly TRBD1 or TRBD2 (6 bases each). Looked up from germline, CDR1 is LNHDA and CDR2 is SQIVND (reference sequence). The CDR3 runs to 14 residues. The ends were cut back, 1 base at V and 5 bases at J, with 10 bases in the middle. Here the CDR3 reads CASSIGGGRDTQYF. The CDR3 DNA follows: TGTGCCAGTAGTATAGGAGGGGGGAGAGATACGCAGTATTTT.

The J gene is TRBJ1-2, the V gene TRBV27; 8 bases line up with TRBD1. Germline assignment: CDR1 MNHEY and CDR2 SMNVEV (reference sequence). The CDR3 has 14 amino acids. V shed 5 bases, J shed 9 bases, and the junction held 11 bases outside the gene matches. The CDR3 spells CASSLSGGQGSYTF. CDR3 bases: TGTGCCAGCAGTCTTTCCGGTGGACAGGGTAGCTACACCTTC.

The V call is TRBV6-9, the J call TRBJ1-2, with 9 bases lining up with TRBD1. With V trimmed by 7 bases and J by 7 bases, 22 bases remained unmatched. This CDR3 is 18 amino acids long. Germline V CDR1 and CDR2: MNHGY, SVAAGI. CDR3 sequence reads: CASKTTAPRLDRGLGYTF. The CDR3 nucleotides are TGTGCCAGCAAAACTACTGCCCCCCGGCTGGACAGGGGACTTGGCTACACCTTC.

The V and J genes are TRBV2 and TRBJ2-7, with D tentatively TRBD1 or TRBD2 (5 bases each). V lost 6 bases to trimming and J lost 2 bases, with 11 bases between them. Looked up from germline, CDR1 is SNHLY and CDR2 is FYNNEI. The CDR3 totals 13 residues. CDR3 amino acids: CASRGTVPYEQYF. CDR3 nucleotides: TGTGCCAGCAGGGGGACGGTTCCCTACGAGCAGTACTTC.

This rearrangement joins TRBV5-6 to TRBJ2-7, with D possibly TRBD1 on 5 matching bases. The CDR3 totals 16 residues. From germline, CDR1 is SGHDT and CDR2 YYEEEE. Trimming took 3 bases from V and 2 from J, leaving 18 bases between them. Written as DNA, the CDR3 is TGTGCCAGCAGCTCTCTTGGTGGGGCAACTACCTACGAGCAGTACTTC. This gives the protein CASSSLGGATTYEQYF.

V gene TRBV27 combines with J gene TRBJ1-4, with 7 bases aligning to TRBD1. CDR1 and CDR2 from the germline V gene are MNHEY and SMNVEV (reference sequence). V shed 5 bases, J shed 7 bases, and the junction held 4 bases outside the gene matches. CDR3 length equals 13 residues. The CDR3 region has the DNA TGTGCCAGCAGTCCCGGACAGGTTGAAAAACTGTTTTTT. Protein sequence: CASSPGQVEKLFF.

The DNA for the CDR3 is TGTGCCAGCAGCCCCCGCCGAGGGGGGAGCTACGAGCAGTACTTC. This translates into CASSPRRGGSYEQYF. The genes are TRBV5-5 and TRBJ2-7, with D possibly called TRBD1 or TRBD2 (6 bases each). CDR3 length: 15 amino acids. The germline CDR1 and CDR2 sequences are SGHKS and YYEKEE (reference sequence). Trimming pared 4 bases from V and 3 bases from J, leaving 17 bases between.

CDR3 sequence (DNA): TGTGCCAGCAGGTTTAGGGCTACCGCCACAGATACGCAGTATTTT. Translation: CASRFRATATDTQYF. The rearrangement joins TRBV27 to TRBJ2-3, with no clear D. The germline V gene encodes CDR1 MNHEY and CDR2 SMNVEV (reference sequence). The length of the CDR3 is 15 residues. Trimming removed 6 bases at V and 2 bases at J, with 15 bases between.

This sequence joins TRBV6-5 and TRBJ2-4; the D gene is possibly TRBD1 (6 bases). Per the germline V gene, CDR1 is MNHEY and CDR2 is SVGAGI. V was clipped by 2 bases and J by 2 bases, with 10 bases between them. The CDR3 is 15 residues long. The DNA for the CDR3 is TGTGCCAGCAGTTACGGTGGGGGCCCCAAAAACATTCAGTACTTC. Translation gives CASSYGGGPKNIQYF.

V is TRBV7-6 and J is TRBJ2-7, with 10 bases lining up with TRBD1. After removal of 4 bases from V and 4 bases from J, the junction contained 7 bases not matched to a gene. CDR1 is SGHVS, CDR2 FNYEAQ, per germline. The length of the CDR3 is 15 residues. The DNA for the CDR3 is TGTGCCAGCAGCTCCCGGACAGGGGGTTCGTACGAGCAGTACTTC. It is translated as CASSSRTGGSYEQYF.

The chain uses TRBV7-9 and TRBJ2-3, with 9 bases fitting TRBD2. CDR3 length: 14 amino acids. Trimming at V came to 3 bases and at J to 5 bases, leaving 3 bases not matched to a gene. Germline V gene data show CDR1 as SEHNR and CDR2 as FQNEAQ (reference sequence). CDR3 sequence: CASSFSGRGDTQYF. CDR3 in DNA: TGTGCCAGCAGCTTTAGCGGGAGAGGAGATACGCAGTATTTT.

The rearrangement links TRBV18 to TRBJ2-2, with no clear D. Per the germline V gene, CDR1 is KGHSH and CDR2 is LQKENI. Trimming cost V 2 bases and J 4 bases, with 8 bases left between them. This CDR3 comprises 14 residues. The CDR3 here is CASSPNGVTGELFF. The CDR3 region has the DNA TGTGCCAGCTCACCAAATGGGGTCACCGGGGAGCTGTTTTTT.

Remarks on this clone: This same CDR3 is encoded by further DNA sequences in the sample. The chain couples TRBV5-6 to TRBJ1-1, with unresolved D. V was clipped by 4 bases and J by 3 bases, with 4 bases between them. The CDR3 totals 11 residues. The germline V gene has CDR1 SGHDT and CDR2 YYEEEE. CDR3 loop: CASSLYTEAFF. In DNA, the CDR3 is TGTGCCAGCAGCCTCTACACTGAAGCTTTCTTT.

As for this clone: Other DNA sequences within the sample encode an identical CDR3. The V call is TRBV7-2, the J call TRBJ1-5; the D is unclear. Looked up from germline, CDR1 is SGHTA and CDR2 is FQGNSA. V was clipped by 2 bases and J by 2 bases, with 7 bases between them. The CDR3 spans 14 residues. CDR3 sequence reads: CASSLRQGNQPQHF. As DNA, the CDR3 is TGTGCCAGCAGCTTACGGCAGGGCAATCAGCCCCAGCATTTT.

The chain joins TRBV3-1 (or the pseudogene TRBV3-2) to TRBJ1-3; D is undetermined. This CDR3 has 13 residues. Deletions cut 4 bases from V and 3 bases from J, with 7 bases between. Per germline, CDR1 LGHDT and CDR2 YNNKEL (reference sequence). Written as DNA, the CDR3 is TGTGCCAGCAGCCCAGACGTTGGAAACACCATATATTTT. It specifies CASSPDVGNTIYF.

The V gene is TRBV7-6, the J gene TRBJ1-2; D gene ambiguous. V was pared by 1 base and J by 5 bases, with 26 bases between. Germline V gene lookup returns CDR1 SGHVS and CDR2 FNYEAQ. The CDR3 sequence is 19 residues long. The CDR3 region is CASSLETPIGTRGHYGYTF. DNA of the CDR3: TGTGCCAGCAGCTTAGAAACTCCGATTGGAACTCGAGGGCATTATGGCTACACCTTC.

The chain employs TRBV27 and TRBJ1-2; perhaps TRBD1 as D (5 bases). Trimming shortened V by 0 bases and J by 3 bases, and 11 bases separated the two germline ends. There are 15 residues in the CDR3. Per the germline V gene, CDR1 is MNHEY and CDR2 is SMNVEV (reference sequence). The CDR3 region has the DNA TGTGCCAGCAGTTTATCCAGACAGCCTTACTATGGCTACACCTTC. This encodes CASSLSRQPYYGYTF.

The chain carries TRBV29-1 and TRBJ2-7; 13 positions match TRBD2. The CDR3 is 13 residues long. Germline V gene sequence: CDR1 SQVTM, CDR2 ANQGSEA. With V trimmed by 7 bases and J by 3 bases, 3 bases remained unmatched. The CDR3 coding sequence is TGCAGCGCACGGACTAGCGGGAGCTACGAGCAGTACTTC. Encoded protein: CSARTSGSYEQYF.